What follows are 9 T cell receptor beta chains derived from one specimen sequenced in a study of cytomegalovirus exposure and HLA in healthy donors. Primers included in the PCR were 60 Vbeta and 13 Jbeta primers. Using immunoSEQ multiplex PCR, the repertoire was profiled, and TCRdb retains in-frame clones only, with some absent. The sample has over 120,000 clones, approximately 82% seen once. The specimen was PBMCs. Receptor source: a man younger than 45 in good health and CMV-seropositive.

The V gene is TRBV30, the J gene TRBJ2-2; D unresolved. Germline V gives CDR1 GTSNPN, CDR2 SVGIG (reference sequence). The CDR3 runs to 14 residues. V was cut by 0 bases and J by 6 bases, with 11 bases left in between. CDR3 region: CAWSVTSSAGELFF. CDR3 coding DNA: TGTGCCTGGAGTGTTACGTCGTCGGCCGGGGAGCTGTTTTTT.

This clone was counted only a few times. The DNA for the CDR3 is TGTGCCAGCAGCATGGGGAGGGTGGAGAGTGGCACTGAAGCTTTCTTT. It specifies CASSMGRVESGTEAFF. This chain links TRBV7-3 with TRBJ1-1; no definite D call. CDR1 and CDR2 from the germline V gene are SGHTA and FQGTGA. The CDR3 has 16 residues. Trimming pared 5 bases from V and 4 bases from J, leaving 20 bases between.

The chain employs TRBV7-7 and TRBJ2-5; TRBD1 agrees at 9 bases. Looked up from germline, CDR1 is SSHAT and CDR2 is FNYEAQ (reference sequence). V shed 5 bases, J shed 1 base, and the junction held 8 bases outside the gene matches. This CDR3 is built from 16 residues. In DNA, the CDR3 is TGTGCCAGCAGCCCCTTACAGGGGGCGGCCCAAGAGACCCAGTACTTC. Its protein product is CASSPLQGAAQETQYF.

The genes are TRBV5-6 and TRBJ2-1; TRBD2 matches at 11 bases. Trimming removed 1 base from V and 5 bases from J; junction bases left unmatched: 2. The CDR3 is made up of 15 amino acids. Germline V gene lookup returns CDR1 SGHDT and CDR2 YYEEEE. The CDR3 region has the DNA TGTGCCAGCAGCTTGTGGGGACTAGCGGACAATGAGCAGTTCTTC. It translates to CASSLWGLADNEQFF. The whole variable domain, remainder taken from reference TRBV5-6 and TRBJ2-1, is DAGVTQSPTHLIKTRGQQVTLRCSPKSGHDTVSWYQQALGQGPQFIFQYYEEEERQRGNFPDRFSGHQFPNYSSELNVNALLLGDSALYLCASSLWGLADNEQFFGPGTRLTVL.

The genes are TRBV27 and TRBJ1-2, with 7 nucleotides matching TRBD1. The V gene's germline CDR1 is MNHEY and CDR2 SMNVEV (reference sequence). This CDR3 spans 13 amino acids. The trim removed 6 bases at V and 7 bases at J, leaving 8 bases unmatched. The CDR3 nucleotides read TGTGCCAGCAGGTTAGAGGGGGCGGTTGGCTACACCTTC. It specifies CASRLEGAVGYTF.

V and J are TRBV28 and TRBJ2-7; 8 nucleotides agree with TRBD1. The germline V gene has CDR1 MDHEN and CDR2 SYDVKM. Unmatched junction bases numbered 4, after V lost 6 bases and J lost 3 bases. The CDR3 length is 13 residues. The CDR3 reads CASRITGGYEQYF. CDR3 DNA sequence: TGTGCCAGCAGGATAACAGGGGGCTACGAGCAGTACTTC.

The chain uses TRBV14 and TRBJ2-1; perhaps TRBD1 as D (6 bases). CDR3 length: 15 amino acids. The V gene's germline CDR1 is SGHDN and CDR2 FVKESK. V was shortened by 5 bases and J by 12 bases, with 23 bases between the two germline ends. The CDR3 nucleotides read TGTGCCAGCAGCGAGTCTGTAGCAGGGGTGTTTGGGCAGTTCTTC. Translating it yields CASSESVAGVFGQFF.

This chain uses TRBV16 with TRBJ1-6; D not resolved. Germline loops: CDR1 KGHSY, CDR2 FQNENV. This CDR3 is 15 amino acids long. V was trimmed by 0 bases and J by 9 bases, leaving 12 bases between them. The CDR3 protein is CASSQSRGGGSPLHF. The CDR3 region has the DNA TGTGCCAGCAGCCAATCCCGGGGTGGTGGTTCACCCCTCCACTTT.

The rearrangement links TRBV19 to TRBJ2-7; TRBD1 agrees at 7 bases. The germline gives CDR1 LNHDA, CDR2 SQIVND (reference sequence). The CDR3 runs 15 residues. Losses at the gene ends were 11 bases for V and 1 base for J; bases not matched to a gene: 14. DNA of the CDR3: TGTGCCTCGCGCCGGACAGGTTCCGGTTCCTACGAGCAGTACTTC. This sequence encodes CASRRTGSGSYEQYF.